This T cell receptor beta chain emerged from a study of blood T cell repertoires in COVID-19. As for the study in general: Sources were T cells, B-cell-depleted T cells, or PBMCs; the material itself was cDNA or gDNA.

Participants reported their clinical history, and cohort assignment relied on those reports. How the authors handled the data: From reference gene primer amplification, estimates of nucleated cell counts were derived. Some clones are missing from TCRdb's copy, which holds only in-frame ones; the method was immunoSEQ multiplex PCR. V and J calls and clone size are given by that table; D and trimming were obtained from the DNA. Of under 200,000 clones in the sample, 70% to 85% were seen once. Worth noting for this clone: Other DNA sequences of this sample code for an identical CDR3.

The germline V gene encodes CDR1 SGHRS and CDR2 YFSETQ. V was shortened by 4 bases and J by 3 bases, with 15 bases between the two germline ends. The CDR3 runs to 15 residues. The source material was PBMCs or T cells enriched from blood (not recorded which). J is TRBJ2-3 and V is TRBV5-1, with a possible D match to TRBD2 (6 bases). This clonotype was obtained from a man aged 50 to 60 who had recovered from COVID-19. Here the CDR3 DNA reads TGCGCCAGCAGCCTAGGTGGGGGGTCGACAGATACGCAGTATTTT. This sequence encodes CASSLGGGSTDTQYF.